What follows describes a single TCR beta chain. Here immunoSEQ multiplex PCR was the method, and the copy in TCRdb shows in-frame clones only, minus some. The sample table includes some 30,000 clones. Mixed chimerism was transient after nonmyeloablative marrow transplants from related graft donors. Unstimulated Tregs (CD4+CD25+CD127-) and CD4+CD25- non-Tregs were sorted from PBMCs. This sample was included in a study of Tregs in tolerant kidney transplant recipients. Sequencing was performed on CD4+ T cells from blood (PBMCs), taken 24 months after the transplant. This clonotype was obtained from a human patient who received a combined kidney and bone marrow transplant. Some T cells may be provided by the graft donor.

The sequenced part of the CDR3 DNA is TGTGCCAGCAGCTTGGTCGTTGGCGAGGGTGAAAAA. Its translation: CASSLVVGEGEK. The entire CDR3 sequence reads CASSLVVGEGEKLFF. The chain recombines TRBV5-6 with TRBJ1-4; the D is unclear. The DNA ends 3 residues before the CDR3 does, and the rest of the CDR3 is filled in from the germline J gene. CDR1 and CDR2 (germline): SGHDT, YYEEEE. Trimming shortened V by 0 bases and J by 7 bases, and 13 bases separated the two germline ends. This CDR3 region has 15 residues.